This passage covers 25 T cell receptor beta chains from one sample sequenced in a study of Graves' ophthalmopathy and Graves' hyperthyroidism. Investigators amplified TCR beta CDR3 regions from RNA transcripts. An initial RT-PCR round employing HTBI primers preceded a second-round multiplex PCR. TCRdb reprocessed the multiplex PCR reads via MiXCR and lists one record per CDR3 protein. The sample yields 200,000 to 250,000 distinct CDR3 sequences, 25% to 30% seen once. The sample taken for sequencing was peripheral blood. The receptors derive from a man aged 50 to 60 with Graves' ophthalmopathy.

The sample holds a few counts of this clonotype. The V gene is TRBV6-5, the J gene TRBJ1-1, with D hard to call. The CDR3 spans 15 residues. Trimming took off 0 bases at V and 2 bases at J, with 10 bases between the two ends. The germline V gene encodes CDR1 MNHEY and CDR2 SVGAGI. As DNA, the CDR3 is TGTGCCAGCAGTTACTCTTCCTTGTTAAACACTGAAGCTTTCTTT. It encodes CASSYSSLLNTEAFF.

This chain joins TRBV12-3 or TRBV12-4 and TRBJ1-1; unclear D gene. The CDR3 loop spans 14 amino acids. The germline V and J ends were trimmed by 3 bases and 0 bases, with 8 bases remaining between them. The CDR3 region is CASSFSMMNTEAFF. DNA of the CDR3: TGTGCCAGCAGTTTTAGTATGATGAACACTGAAGCTTTCTTT.

This clonotype has just one count. The V gene is TRBV7-2, the J gene TRBJ2-5, with D unclear. Trimming shortened V by 5 bases and J by 8 bases, and 18 bases separated the two germline ends. This CDR3 spans 14 amino acids. Germline values: CDR1 SGHTA, CDR2 FQGNSA. CDR3: CASSTVRVKGTQYF. Written as DNA, the CDR3 is TGTGCCAGCAGCACCGTACGGGTAAAGGGAACCCAGTACTTC.

This sequence joins TRBV6-5 and TRBJ1-5, with a possible D match to TRBD1 (6 bases). Germline CDR1 MNHEY, CDR2 SVGAGI. The CDR3 is 16 residues long. V was clipped by 0 bases and J by 8 bases, with 17 bases between them. The CDR3 reads CASSYSPPTGIKPQHF. In nucleotides, the CDR3 is TGTGCCAGCAGTTACTCCCCACCTACAGGGATTAAGCCCCAGCATTTT.

This clonotype was counted ten times or more. This sequence joins TRBV12-3 or TRBV12-4 and TRBJ1-2; 9 nucleotides match TRBD1. V gave up 6 bases and J gave up 7 bases; unmatched junction bases: 6. This CDR3 is built from 13 residues. CDR3 loop: CASSIQGAGGYTF. DNA for the CDR3: TGTGCCAGCAGCATACAGGGGGCTGGTGGCTACACCTTC.

This clonotype was counted many times. The gene calls are TRBV14 and TRBJ2-7; D not certain. The CDR3 covers 13 residues. The germline V gene has CDR1 SGHDN and CDR2 FVKESK. The V gene lost 0 bases and the J gene lost 2 bases, with 5 bases spanning the gap. The CDR3 protein is CASSQEAAYEQYF. CDR3 bases: TGTGCCAGCAGCCAAGAAGCTGCCTACGAGCAGTACTTC.

This clonotype occurred many times. The chain joins TRBV19 to TRBJ2-7; the D gene is possibly TRBD2 (6 bases). CDR1 is LNHDA, CDR2 SQIVND, per germline (reference sequence). V was clipped by 5 bases and J by 4 bases, with 18 bases between them. The CDR3 is 15 residues long. In nucleotides, the CDR3 is TGTGCCAGTAGTCCTTCCACGGGGGTTGAGTACGAGCAGTACTTC. Translated: CASSPSTGVEYEQYF.

This clonotype was counted ten times or more. The rearrangement uses TRBV7-2 and TRBJ2-7; 9 nucleotides match TRBD2. CDR3 size: 15 residues. Germline lookup yields CDR1 SGHTA and CDR2 FQGNSA. V lost 2 bases and J lost 8; bases outside the gene matches: 10. For the CDR3, the DNA is TGTGCCAGCAGCTTATGGGGACTAGCCCCGGGACAGCAGTACTTC. Amino acids: CASSLWGLAPGQQYF.

V gene TRBV14 combines with J gene TRBJ2-5; a weak D match, TRBD2 (5 bases). V lost 1 base to trimming and J lost 5 bases, with 11 bases between them. Germline V gene lookup returns CDR1 SGHDN and CDR2 FVKESK. The CDR3 sequence is 14 residues long. CDR3 region: CASSQGPGSETQYF. CDR3 DNA: TGTGCCAGCAGCCAAGGTCCGGGGAGCGAGACCCAGTACTTC.

This clonotype was counted only a few times. The rearrangement uses TRBV28 and TRBJ1-1, with D maybe TRBD1 (5 bases). CDR3 length: 14 residues. V was trimmed by 9 bases and J by 4 bases, leaving 18 bases between them. From germline, CDR1 is MDHEN and CDR2 SYDVKM. The CDR3 loop reads CASTNPGGVTEAFF. The CDR3, as DNA: TGTGCCAGTACAAATCCAGGAGGGGTCACTGAAGCTTTCTTT.

The gene calls are TRBV6-2 or TRBV6-3 and TRBJ1-5, with D maybe TRBD1 (5 bases). V dropped 2 bases and J dropped 7 bases, with 24 bases sitting between them. Germline assignment: CDR1 MNHEY and CDR2 SVGEGT. The CDR3 has 18 amino acids. CDR3 bases: TGTGCCAGCAGTTACGTTCCCGGGACGAGGGACCTGATCCAGCCCCAGCATTTT. Translated, it gives CASSYVPGTRDLIQPQHF.

This clonotype was detected ten times or more. The J gene is TRBJ2-5, the V gene TRBV29-1, with 10 bases fitting TRBD2. From germline, CDR1 is SQVTM and CDR2 ANQGSEA. This CDR3 region has 14 residues. J was trimmed by 4 bases and V by 3 bases; bases with no gene match: 5. CDR3 loop: CSVEGLAGVETQYF. In nucleotides, the CDR3 is TGCAGCGTTGAGGGGCTAGCGGGAGTAGAGACCCAGTACTTC.

The J gene is TRBJ2-7, the V gene TRBV7-2; D may be TRBD1 (6 bases). With 4 bases removed from V and 7 bases from J, the gap between germline ends came to 14 bases. Germline CDR1 reads SGHTA; CDR2 reads FQGNSA. The CDR3 has 13 amino acids. This CDR3 is CASSWTAQGEQYF. In nucleotides, the CDR3 is TGTGCCAGCAGCTGGACAGCTCAAGGAGAGCAGTACTTC.

This clonotype showed up many times. The chain recombines TRBV5-5 with TRBJ2-7; TRBD1 agrees at 12 bases. CDR1 and CDR2 from the germline V gene are SGHKS and YYEKEE (reference sequence). After removal of 0 bases from V and 7 bases from J, the junction contained 5 bases not matched to a gene. The CDR3 extends over 15 amino acids. The CDR3 DNA follows: TGTGCCAGCAGCTTGGAGGGACAGGGGGCGAGAGAGCAGTACTTC. This sequence encodes CASSLEGQGAREQYF.

This clonotype was observed many times. The V call is TRBV6-1, the J call TRBJ1-2; 9 bases line up with TRBD1. CDR3 length: 14 residues. The V gene's germline CDR1 is MNHNS and CDR2 SASEGT. J gave up 4 bases and V 0 bases, and 0 bases lay outside the gene matches. CDR3 amino acids: CASSEATGGYGYTF. The CDR3 nucleotides are TGTGCCAGCAGTGAAGCGACAGGGGGCTATGGCTACACCTTC.

The J gene is TRBJ2-5, the V gene TRBV7-9; 7 nucleotides match TRBD1. Germline V gene sequence: CDR1 SEHNR, CDR2 FQNEAQ (reference sequence). J lost 5 bases, V lost 1 base, and 10 bases had no gene match. This CDR3 spans 16 amino acids. The CDR3 loop is CASSLDRTGIYETQYF. The CDR3 nucleotides are TGTGCCAGCAGCTTAGACAGGACAGGTATATACGAGACCCAGTACTTC.

At least ten counts were recorded for this clonotype. Sequence at one end of the junction differs from germline and may be a read error. The rearrangement links TRBV19 to TRBJ2-5; D could derive from TRBD1 or TRBD2 (5 bases each). This CDR3 contains 18 residues. Germline CDR1 reads LNHDA; CDR2 reads SQIVND (reference sequence). The CDR3 sequence is CASSFRIIANDLGETQHF. CDR3 DNA sequence: TGTGCCAGTAGTTTCAGGATAATAGCGAATGACTTAGGGGAGACCCAGCACTTC.

This rearrangement joins TRBV18 to TRBJ2-4; D is possibly TRBD1 (6 bases). This CDR3 region has 15 residues. The germline gives CDR1 KGHSH, CDR2 LQKENI. V lost 6 bases to trimming and J lost 3 bases, with 15 bases between them. CDR3 coding DNA: TGTGCCAGCTCGAATTGGTACAGGGACAAAAACATTCAGTACTTC. Amino acids: CASSNWYRDKNIQYF.

This clonotype showed up many times. The rearrangement joins TRBV20-1 to TRBJ1-5; D ambiguous. Germline V CDR1 and CDR2: DFQATT, SNEGSKA (reference sequence). The CDR3 runs to 11 residues. V gave up 3 bases and J gave up 9 bases, with 9 bases separating them. The CDR3 here is CSARELGPQHF. The CDR3 nucleotides read TGCAGTGCTAGGGAACTTGGGCCCCAGCATTTT.

This clonotype was seen at least ten times. The V gene is TRBV29-1, the J gene TRBJ2-5; TRBD2 aligns across 11 bases. The V gene end was trimmed by 5 bases and the J gene end by 4 bases; junction bases not matched to a gene: 3. CDR1 SQVTM and CDR2 ANQGSEA come from the germline V gene. This CDR3 spans 13 amino acids. The CDR3 DNA follows: TGCAGCGTTACTAGCGGGAGAACAGAGACCCAGTACTTC. This codes for CSVTSGRTETQYF.

V gene TRBV12-3 or TRBV12-4 combines with J gene TRBJ1-1, with D hard to call. The germline V and J ends were trimmed by 3 bases and 5 bases, with 25 bases remaining between them. The CDR3 has 18 amino acids. The CDR3 region has the DNA TGTGCCAGCAGTTTCGAGTCTGTGCACTCCCGGACTGGGACTGAAGCTTTCTTT. It is translated as CASSFESVHSRTGTEAFF.

This chain connects TRBV6-5 to TRBJ1-5, with D possibly being TRBD1 (5 bases). V lost 3 bases and J 3 bases, leaving 9 bases between the germline ends. Germline V gene sequence: CDR1 MNHEY, CDR2 SVGAGI. CDR3 length equals 14 residues. The CDR3 DNA is TGTGCCAGCAGTTATTTAGGGGTCAATCAGCCCCAGCATTTT. Translation: CASSYLGVNQPQHF.

The chain has TRBV6-2 or TRBV6-3 and TRBJ1-1; D not certain. The CDR3 covers 13 residues. The V gene lost 1 base and the J gene lost 1 base, with 4 bases spanning the gap. Germline CDR1 and CDR2: MNHEY and SVGEGT. The DNA of the CDR3 is TGTGCCAGCAGTTACTTTTCGAACACTGAAGCTTTCTTT. Protein sequence: CASSYFSNTEAFF.

In its sample, this clonotype was seen many times. The chain recombines TRBV19 with TRBJ2-4; 14 positions agree with TRBD2. Germline trimming cut 5 bases from V and 0 bases from J; bases unmatched to any gene: 6. CDR3 length: 18 amino acids. CDR1 is LNHDA, CDR2 SQIVND, per germline (reference sequence). The CDR3 is CASSPWTSGRKAKNIQYF. In nucleotides, the CDR3 is TGTGCCAGTAGTCCTTGGACTAGCGGGAGGAAAGCCAAAAACATTCAGTACTTC.

The chain uses TRBV12-3 or TRBV12-4 and TRBJ1-2; 8 bases map to TRBD1. The CDR3 totals 14 residues. J was trimmed by 6 bases and V by 6 bases; bases with no gene match: 9. The CDR3 region is CASRPSGQANGYTF. The DNA for the CDR3 is TGTGCCAGCAGGCCCTCGGGACAGGCAAATGGCTACACCTTC.